This TCR beta chain came from a study of CD8+CD57+ T cells in acquired aplastic anemia. CDR3 and TCR beta VDJ profiling relied on a genomic DNA template. Each CDR3 protein gets one entry after TCRdb re-called the reads with MiXCR. Of just over 400,000 distinct CDR3 sequences listed, around 72% are singletons. CDR3 size: 15 residues. CDR1 is LGHNA, CDR2 YNFKEQ, per germline. J was trimmed by 3 bases and V by 1 base; bases with no gene match: 6. V and J are TRBV4-2 and TRBJ2-7; 7 nucleotides match TRBD1. Sequenced input: sorted CD4+, CD8+, or CD8+CD57+ T cells (not recorded which) from PBMCs. The sequence was collected from a human donor in good health, serving as a control. CDR3 residues: CASSQGYRGYYEQYF. The DNA for the CDR3 is TGTGCCAGCAGCCAAGGGTACAGGGGATACTACGAGCAGTACTTC.